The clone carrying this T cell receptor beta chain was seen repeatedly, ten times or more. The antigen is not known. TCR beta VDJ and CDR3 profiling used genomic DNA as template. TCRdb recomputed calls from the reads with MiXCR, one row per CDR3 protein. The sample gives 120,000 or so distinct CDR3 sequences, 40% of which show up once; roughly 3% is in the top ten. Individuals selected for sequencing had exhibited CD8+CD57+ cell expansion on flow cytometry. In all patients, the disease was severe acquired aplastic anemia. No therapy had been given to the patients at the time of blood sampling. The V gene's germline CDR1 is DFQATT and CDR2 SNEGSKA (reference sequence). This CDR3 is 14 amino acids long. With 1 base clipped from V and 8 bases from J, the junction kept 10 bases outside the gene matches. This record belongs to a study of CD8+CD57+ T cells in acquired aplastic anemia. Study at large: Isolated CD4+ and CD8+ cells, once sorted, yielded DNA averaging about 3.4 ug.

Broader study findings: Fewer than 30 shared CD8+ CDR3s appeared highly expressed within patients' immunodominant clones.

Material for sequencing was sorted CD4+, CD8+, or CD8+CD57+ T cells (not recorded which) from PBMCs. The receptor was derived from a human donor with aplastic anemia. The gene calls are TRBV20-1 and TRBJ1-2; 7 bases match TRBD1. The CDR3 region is CSARALTGPWGYTF. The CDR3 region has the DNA TGCAGTGCTAGAGCCTTGACAGGGCCCTGGGGCTACACCTTC.